Sequencing of this T cell receptor beta chain was carried out in a study of blood T cell repertoires in COVID-19. At the level of the study: Whether acute or convalescent, the COVID-19 samples came from the United States, Italy and Spain. PBMCs, B-cell-depleted T cells, or T cells were the source of the cDNA or gDNA that made up the material.

This CDR3 has 17 residues. Losses at the gene ends were 6 bases for V and 0 bases for J; bases not matched to a gene: 9. Per germline, CDR1 MNHEY and CDR2 SMNVEV (reference sequence). This clone was detected a few times. The study drew participants aged about 18 to 89 years from around 24 US areas. Per the authors' pipeline: Amplified reference gene primers provided the basis for estimating nucleated cell counts. The assay was immunoSEQ multiplex PCR, and TCRdb's table has in-frame clones only and misses some. V and J calls and clone size are given by that table; D and trimming were obtained from the DNA. The table records about 210,000 clones, around 81% of them present only once.

This TCR was recovered from a woman aged 45-65 years with acute COVID-19. The rearrangement joins TRBV27 to TRBJ2-1; 9 positions match TRBD1. The sample comprised PBMCs or T cells enriched from blood (not recorded which). Here the CDR3 reads CASSLRPGQGSYNEQFF. The CDR3 DNA reads TGTGCCAGCAGCCTGCGACCGGGACAGGGCTCCTACAATGAGCAGTTCTTC.